This T cell receptor (beta chain) appears in the sequencing data of a study of cytomegalovirus exposure and HLA in healthy donors. The germline CDR1 and CDR2 sequences are LGHNA and YSLEER. This CDR3 comprises 14 residues. The V gene lost 0 bases and the J gene lost 1 base, with 6 bases spanning the gap. Primers: 60 Vbeta forward and 13 Jbeta reverse. Sequencing used immunoSEQ multiplex PCR; TCRdb keeps in-frame clones, though not all of them. The table lists some 120,000 clones, 8% to 10% of them singletons. Material for sequencing was PBMCs. This sequence joins TRBV4-3 and TRBJ1-1, with D unclear. This TCR was sampled from a young man in good health and CMV-seronegative. The CDR3 here is CASSQDNRNTEAFF. DNA for the CDR3: TGCGCCAGCAGCCAAGATAACAGGAACACTGAAGCTTTCTTT.